These T cell receptor beta chains were read from a single sample in a study of T cell responses to AZD1222 COVID-19 vaccine. The table came from immunoSEQ multiplex PCR; TCRdb's copy has only in-frame clones and leaves some out. This table holds 150,000 or so clones, more than 90% found once. The sequences come from peripheral blood, collected on day 0 of AZD1222 vaccination. The receptors originated from an adult in good health. Both conserved end residues are trimmed from each CDR3. Not all rows give a size; the values are once, few, many and, for expanded clones, a class.

clone size: few
V gene: TRBV7-2
CDR3 protein: ASSLPGGYGYT

clone size: -
V gene: TRBV7-9
CDR3 protein: ASSLAGTVSGNTIY

clone size: -
V gene: TRBV29-1
CDR3 protein: SVEGVGTGGYT

clone size: -
V gene: TRBV7-9
CDR3 protein: ASSSLSGANNSPLH

clone size: -
V gene: TRBV20-1
CDR3 protein: SASAWLASDEQY

clone size: once
V gene: TRBV2
CDR3 protein: ASSLSRSEQY

clone size: -
V gene: TRBV15
CDR3 protein: ATSNRQGRWTEAF

clone size: -
V gene: TRBV7-6
CDR3 protein: ASSTLGTDTQY

clone size: -
V gene: TRBV12-3/TRBV12-4
CDR3 protein: ASSLTADYGYT

clone size: -
V gene: TRBV11-2
CDR3 protein: ATTEKNTGELF

clone size: few
V gene: TRBV5-4
CDR3 protein: ASSMTGMDEQY

clone size: -
V gene: TRBV5-6
CDR3 protein: ASSRTGSEETQY

clone size: -
V gene: TRBV4-1
CDR3 protein: ASSQESRGNYGYT

clone size: -
V gene: TRBV21-1
CDR3 protein: ASTLGQPHYEQY

clone size: -
V gene: TRBV6-5
CDR3 protein: ASSYTTDYGYT

clone size: -
V gene: TRBV6-5
CDR3 protein: ASSRGTGGTEAF

clone size: -
V gene: TRBV5-1
CDR3 protein: ASSPDSLTSYEQY

clone size: few
V gene: TRBV19
CDR3 protein: ASSIERAQPQH

clone size: -
V gene: TRBV5-1
CDR3 protein: ASSLEGGSGANVLT

clone size: -
V gene: TRBV6-5
CDR3 protein: ASTGVGRGNYGYT

clone size: -
V gene: TRBV7-7
CDR3 protein: ASSLVTGDSNTGELF

clone size: once
V gene: TRBV6-1
CDR3 protein: ASSARLAGGGQETQY

clone size: -
V gene: TRBV2
CDR3 protein: ASSEGQNRPNYGYT

clone size: -
V gene: TRBV5-1
CDR3 protein: ASSLGQANNEKLF

clone size: -
V gene: TRBV15
CDR3 protein: ATSREGESYNEQF

clone size: -
V gene: TRBV5-1
CDR3 protein: ASSSTGSSGNTIY

clone size: -
V gene: TRBV6-5
CDR3 protein: ASSLVGEKLF

clone size: -
V gene: TRBV25-1
CDR3 protein: ASSVGTSFYEQY

clone size: -
V gene: TRBV19
CDR3 protein: ASSIRGSGWNEQF

clone size: -
V gene: TRBV5-1
CDR3 protein: ASSLEPGGGEQF

clone size: -
V gene: TRBV4-1
CDR3 protein: ASSRGTEGGNTEAF

clone size: once
V gene: TRBV27
CDR3 protein: ASSLAAGTGTYTQY

clone size: -
V gene: TRBV5-1
CDR3 protein: ASSLEGGRVTNYGYT

clone size: -
V gene: TRBV5-1
CDR3 protein: ASSLATGRNEQF

clone size: -
V gene: TRBV9
CDR3 protein: ASSLSGVSYEQY

clone size: -
V gene: TRBV15
CDR3 protein: ATSRDRLPPGNEQF

clone size: -
V gene: TRBV11-2
CDR3 protein: ASSLVGQGFGAF

clone size: -
V gene: TRBV9
CDR3 protein: ASSVAAATNEKLF

clone size: -
V gene: TRBV2
CDR3 protein: ASSEDRGYDTIY

clone size: few
V gene: TRBV14
CDR3 protein: ASSLHRVVDGYT

clone size: -
V gene: TRBV5-8
CDR3 protein: ASRLQTGHAEQY

clone size: -
V gene: TRBV18
CDR3 protein: ASSTRGGGNTEAF

clone size: -
V gene: TRBV7-9
CDR3 protein: ASSLAGQGNWGYT